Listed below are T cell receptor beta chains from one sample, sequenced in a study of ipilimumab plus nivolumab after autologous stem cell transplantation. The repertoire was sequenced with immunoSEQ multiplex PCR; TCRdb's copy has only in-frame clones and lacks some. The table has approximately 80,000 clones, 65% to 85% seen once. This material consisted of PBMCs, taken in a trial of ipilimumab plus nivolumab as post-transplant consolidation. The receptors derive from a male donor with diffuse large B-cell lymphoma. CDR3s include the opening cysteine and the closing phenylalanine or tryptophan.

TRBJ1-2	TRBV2	CASSADGNANYGYTF
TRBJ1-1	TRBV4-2	CASSQAFLRNTEAFF
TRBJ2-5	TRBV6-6	CASALGETQYF
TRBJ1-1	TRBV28	CASSSAGGSNTEAFF
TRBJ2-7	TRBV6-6	CASSYGGSGGNYEQYF
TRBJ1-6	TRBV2	CARESGGVNSPLHF
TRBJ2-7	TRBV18	CASSPAGGAGVSSYEQYF
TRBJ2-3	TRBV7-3	CASSAYRGTSTDTQYF
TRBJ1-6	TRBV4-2	CASSQDLEQINSPLHF
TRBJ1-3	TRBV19	CASTRGAPGNTIYF
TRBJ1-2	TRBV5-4	CASSSDRGYGYTF
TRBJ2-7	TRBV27	CASSSRTGMGPWGEQYF
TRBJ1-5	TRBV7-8	CASSGGTGFFSNQPQHF
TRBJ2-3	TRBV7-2	CASSSWADTQYF
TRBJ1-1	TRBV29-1	CSVAEFIGSTEAFF
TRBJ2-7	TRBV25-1	CASSSHGQVYEQYF
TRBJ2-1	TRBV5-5	CASSLQGATYNEQFF
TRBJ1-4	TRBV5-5	CASSLAVISTNEKLFF
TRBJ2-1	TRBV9	CASSVAGRVNNEQFF
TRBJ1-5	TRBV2	CASSAEQGSNQPQHF
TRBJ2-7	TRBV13	CASSPTGGEQYF
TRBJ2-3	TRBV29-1	CSVGRDLGADTQYF
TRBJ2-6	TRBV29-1	CSVGHSPSGANVLTF
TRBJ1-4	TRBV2	CASSDQVTNEKLFF
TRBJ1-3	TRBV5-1	CASRHDSTSGNTIYF
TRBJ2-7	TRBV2	CASSEYHEQYF
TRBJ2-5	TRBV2	CASTPDRAQETQYF
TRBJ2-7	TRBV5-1	CASSLSNSYEQYF
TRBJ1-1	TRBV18	CASSPQGADTEAFF
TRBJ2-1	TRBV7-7	CASSPSRSYNEQFF
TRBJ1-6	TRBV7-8	CASSLTGGYNSPLHF
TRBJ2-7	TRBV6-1	CASIERLAGTYEQYF
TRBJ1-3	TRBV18	CASSPDRTSGNTIYF
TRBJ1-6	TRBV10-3	CAGRGQVDSPLHF
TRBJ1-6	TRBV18	CASSGGGNSPLHF
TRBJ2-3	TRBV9	CASSPRSPRTGLDTQYF
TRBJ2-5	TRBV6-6	CASKATPLQETQYF
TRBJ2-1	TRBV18	CASSPPGAGGRSYNEQFF
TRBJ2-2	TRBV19	CASSIILRGQTNTGELFF
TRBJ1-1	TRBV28	CASSRDGGVKNTEAFF
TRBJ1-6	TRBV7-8	CASSSSPGAPLHF
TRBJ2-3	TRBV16	CASSPWSSGVTDTQYF
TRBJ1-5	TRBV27	CASSPGVWGQGGRSNQPQHF
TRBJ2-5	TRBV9	CASSVGGVRETQYF